The 15 T cell receptor beta chains below all came from one sample that was sequenced in a study of T-cell memory formation after mild COVID-19 (dated by TCRdb to about 2021). The library was obtained by 5' RACE. This sample was sequenced with an Illumina NovaSeq 6000. TCRdb reran the public reads through fastp at Q25 and MiXCR, keeping productive beta chains. Entries are consolidated by CDR3 protein sequence, retaining the most common genes and DNA. The sample table shows about 290,000 distinct CDR3 sequences, and approximately 15% are seen once. Jointly, the top ten make up 22% of the sample. Material for sequencing was PBMCs or a T cell subset sorted from them (not recorded which). These receptors were taken from a man aged 18 to 30 who had mild COVID-19 (a few samples of this study predate the infection). The sample titles of this study are shuffled in the database, so cell type and time point are left out; the donor was told from shared clones.

This chain uses TRBV20-1 with TRBJ1-2; a possible D gene is TRBD1 (6 bases). CDR3 length: 14 residues. The V end was cut by 1 base, the J end by 12 bases, with 21 bases between. Germline CDR1 is DFQATT and CDR2 is SNEGSKA (reference sequence). The CDR3 bases are TGCAGTGCTAGAGTCCCGGGACAAAGGGACTTAAACACCTTC. Residues: CSARVPGQRDLNTF.

There are a few counts of this clonotype. The chain links TRBV4-3 to TRBJ2-3; 8 bases are a match to TRBD2. The CDR3 spans 15 residues. V shed 5 bases and J 0 bases; nucleotides not matched to a gene: 4. Per the germline V gene, CDR1 is LGHNA and CDR2 is YSLEER. The CDR3: CASSVGLASTDTQYF. CDR3 bases: TGCGCCAGCAGCGTCGGACTAGCTAGCACAGATACGCAGTATTTT.

In this sample, this clonotype turned up many times. The rearrangement links TRBV4-2 to TRBJ2-2; the D gene is possibly TRBD2 (6 bases). The CDR3 is made up of 15 amino acids. Germline-derived CDR1 and CDR2 are LGHNA and YNFKEQ. Deletions cut 1 base from V and 1 base from J, with 7 bases between. The CDR3 loop reads CASSQVEGNTGELFF. CDR3 nucleotides: TGTGCCAGCAGCCAAGTGGAGGGGAACACCGGGGAGCTGTTTTTT.

The table lists this clonotype with a few counts. The CDR3 nucleotides read TGTGCCAGCAGTTTTTATCGGGAGACCCAGTACTTC. Translated: CASSFYRETQYF. The chain combines TRBV12-3 or TRBV12-4 with TRBJ2-5; no firm D call. CDR3 size: 12 residues. With 3 bases removed from V and 5 bases from J, the gap between germline ends came to 7 bases.

This clonotype was found a few times. The chain uses TRBV6-6 and TRBJ1-2; D is uncertain. CDR3 size: 15 residues. The germline V and J ends were trimmed by 7 bases and 4 bases, with 19 bases remaining between them. From germline, CDR1 is MNHNY and CDR2 SVGAGI (reference sequence). The CDR3 DNA sequence: TGTGCCAGCACCCCCACCTCGGGGAGCCTCTATGGCTACACCTTC. It codes for CASTPTSGSLYGYTF.

This clonotype was seen a few times. The CDR3, as DNA: TGCAGTGCTAGAGGGGACAAACAGATCCTTACCCAGCAACGTCTGAACACTGAAGCTTTCTTT. Residues: CSARGDKQILTQQRLNTEAFF. The gene calls are TRBV20-1 and TRBJ1-1, with D possibly matching TRBD1 (6 bases). The CDR3 length is 21 residues. V was trimmed by 1 base and J by 0 bases, leaving 30 bases between them. In germline, CDR1 is DFQATT, CDR2 SNEGSKA (reference sequence).

V and J are TRBV5-1 and TRBJ2-7; TRBD2 is a possible D gene (6 bases). V lost 0 bases and J 7 bases, leaving 14 bases between the germline ends. The CDR3 consists of 14 residues. The germline CDR1 and CDR2 sequences are SGHRS and YFSETQ. In DNA, the CDR3 is TGCGCCAGCAGCTTGGCCGGTTGGGGAGGAGAGCAGTACGTC. Translated, it gives CASSLAGWGGEQYV.

This clonotype was detected a few times. This chain links TRBV12-3 or TRBV12-4 with TRBJ2-7; TRBD1 matches 10 bases. The CDR3 covers 16 residues. J was trimmed by 4 bases and V by 5 bases; bases with no gene match: 11. As DNA, the CDR3 is TGTGCCAGCAGTCTTCACGCGGGACAGGGGTTATACGAGCAGTACTTC. Residues: CASSLHAGQGLYEQYF.

J is TRBJ2-5 and V is TRBV9; possibly TRBD1 or TRBD2 for D (5 bases each). V was cut by 4 bases and J by 5 bases, with 15 bases left in between. The germline gives CDR1 SGDLS, CDR2 YYNGEE. This CDR3 contains 14 residues. The CDR3, as DNA: TGTGCCAGCAGCTTAACGCCTGGGGGTGAGACCCAGTACTTC. Translated: CASSLTPGGETQYF.

The rearrangement links TRBV12-3 or TRBV12-4 to TRBJ2-3; 10 positions match TRBD2. Trimming took 6 bases from V and 3 from J; bases not matched to a gene: 9. This CDR3 has 16 amino acids. DNA of the CDR3: TGTGCCAGCAGCTCCCCCAGCGGGGGGGAAACAGATACGCAGTATTTT. It codes for CASSSPSGGETDTQYF.

The chain uses TRBV4-1 and TRBJ1-1, with 8 bases lining up with TRBD1. This CDR3 comprises 12 residues. Trimming at V came to 2 bases and at J to 11 bases, leaving 4 bases not matched to a gene. CDR1 and CDR2 (germline): MGHRA, YSYEKL. The CDR3 reads CASSQMTGEAFF. CDR3 nucleotides: TGCGCCAGCAGCCAAATGACAGGGGAGGCTTTCTTT.

This clonotype was detected only a few times. The rearrangement uses TRBV27 and TRBJ2-3, with TRBD2 as a possible D gene (5 bases). The germline V gene has CDR1 MNHEY and CDR2 SMNVEV (reference sequence). The germline V and J ends were trimmed by 6 bases and 6 bases, with 7 bases remaining between them. There are 11 residues in the CDR3. The CDR3 bases are TGTGCCAGCAGGCGGGTGGATACGCAGTATTTT. This codes for CASRRVDTQYF.

The gene calls are TRBV6-2 or TRBV6-3 and TRBJ1-2, with D tentatively TRBD1 (5 bases). The germline gives CDR1 MNHEY, CDR2 SVGEGT. Trimming removed 4 bases from V and 4 bases from J, with 16 bases in between. This CDR3 region has 15 residues. The CDR3 protein is CASSSSPGTIYGYTF. CDR3 in DNA: TGTGCCAGCAGTTCTTCCCCCGGGACTATCTATGGCTACACCTTC.

This clonotype has a handful of counts. V and J are TRBV3-1 and TRBJ2-6; 10 bases are shared with TRBD1. CDR1 is LGHDT and CDR2 is YNNKEL in the germline V gene (reference sequence). The CDR3 contains 17 residues. V lost 3 bases to trimming and J lost 3 bases; unmatched junction nucleotides: 5. The CDR3 region is CASSHDRGHFGANVLTF. CDR3 DNA: TGTGCCAGCAGCCACGACAGGGGGCACTTTGGGGCCAACGTCCTGACTTTC.

This clonotype was counted between two and nine times. The chain employs TRBV11-2 and TRBJ2-3; possible D gene TRBD1, 5 bases. CDR3 length: 13 amino acids. Germline V lookup: CDR1 SGHAT, CDR2 FQNNGV. The germline V and J ends were trimmed by 2 bases and 10 bases, with 13 bases remaining between them. This chain's CDR3 is CASSLIGRVAQYF. The CDR3 region has the DNA TGTGCCAGCAGCTTAATCGGCAGGGTGGCGCAGTATTTT.